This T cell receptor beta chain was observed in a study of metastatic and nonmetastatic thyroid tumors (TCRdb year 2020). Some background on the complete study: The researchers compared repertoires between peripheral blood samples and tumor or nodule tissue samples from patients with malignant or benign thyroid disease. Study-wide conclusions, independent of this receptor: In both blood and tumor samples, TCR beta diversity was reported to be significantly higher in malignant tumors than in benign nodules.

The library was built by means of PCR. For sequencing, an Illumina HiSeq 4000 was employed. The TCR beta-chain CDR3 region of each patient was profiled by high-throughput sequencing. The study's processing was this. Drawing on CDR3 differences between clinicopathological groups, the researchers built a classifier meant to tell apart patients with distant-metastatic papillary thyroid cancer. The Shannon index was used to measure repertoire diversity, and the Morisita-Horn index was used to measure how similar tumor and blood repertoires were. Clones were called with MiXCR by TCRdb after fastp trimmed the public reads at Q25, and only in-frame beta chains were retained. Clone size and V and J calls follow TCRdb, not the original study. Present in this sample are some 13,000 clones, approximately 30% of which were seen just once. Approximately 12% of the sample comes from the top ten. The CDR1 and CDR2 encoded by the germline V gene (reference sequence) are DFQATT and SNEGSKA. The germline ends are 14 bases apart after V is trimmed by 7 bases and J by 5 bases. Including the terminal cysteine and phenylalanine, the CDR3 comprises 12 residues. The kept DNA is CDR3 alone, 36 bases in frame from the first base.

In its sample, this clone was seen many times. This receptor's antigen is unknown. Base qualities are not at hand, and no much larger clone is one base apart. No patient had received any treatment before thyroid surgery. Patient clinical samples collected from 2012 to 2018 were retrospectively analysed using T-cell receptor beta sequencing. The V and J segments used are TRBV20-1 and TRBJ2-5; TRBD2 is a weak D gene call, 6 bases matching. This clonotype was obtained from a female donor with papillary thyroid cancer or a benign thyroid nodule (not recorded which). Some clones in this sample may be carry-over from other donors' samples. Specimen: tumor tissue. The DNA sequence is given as TGCAGTGTCCGGGACTCCCCGGAGACCCAGTACTTC. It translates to CSVRDSPETQYF.